What follows are 15 T cell receptor beta chains derived from one specimen sequenced in a study of identical twins. Each CDR3 protein gets one entry after TCRdb re-called the 5' RACE reads with MiXCR. The sample lists some 710,000 distinct CDR3 sequences; around 6% were seen once. Sequencing was done on a sample of naive T cells sorted from blood. These receptors all stem from a man in his late teens or twenties in good health.

This clonotype was seen a handful of times. This chain connects TRBV20-1 to TRBJ2-2; D gene unclear. The CDR3 totals 15 residues. Germline CDR1 DFQATT, CDR2 SNEGSKA (reference sequence). The V and J ends lost 5 bases and 0 bases respectively, with 13 bases between them. Written as DNA, the CDR3 is TGCAGTGCTGAGCAAAGGAGCACGAACACCGGGGAGCTGTTTTTT. Its protein product is CSAEQRSTNTGELFF.

The chain joins TRBV6-1 to TRBJ2-7; D may be TRBD2 (6 bases). The V gene's germline CDR1 is MNHNS and CDR2 SASEGT. V was pared by 4 bases and J by 0 bases, with 19 bases between. The CDR3 is 17 residues long. The chain's CDR3 is CASSAGFKAGYSYEQYV. In DNA form, the CDR3 reads TGTGCCAGCAGTGCTGGGTTTAAAGCGGGTTACTCCTACGAGCAGTACGTC.

V usage is TRBV27 and J usage is TRBJ1-4; 8 bases align to TRBD1. Trimming removed 5 bases from V and 8 bases from J; junction bases left unmatched: 22. The CDR3 sequence is 19 residues long. The germline CDR1 and CDR2 sequences are MNHEY and SMNVEV (reference sequence). The CDR3 spells CASSTGQGLSVRLKEKLFF. CDR3 sequence (DNA): TGTGCCAGCAGTACCGGACAGGGTTTGAGTGTGCGATTGAAGGAAAAACTGTTTTTT.

This clonotype was recorded a few times. V and J are TRBV29-1 and TRBJ2-5, with 11 bases matching TRBD1. The CDR3 sequence is 13 residues long. The junction had 4 bases not matched to a gene; V was cut back by 5 bases and J by 5 bases. Germline values: CDR1 SQVTM, CDR2 ANQGSEA. CDR3 in DNA: TGCAGCGTTTGGACAGGGGGCCCGGAGACCCAGTACTTC. Translating gives CSVWTGGPETQYF.

This clonotype was counted ten times or more. Written as DNA, the CDR3 is TGCAGCGTTGGTTTGTCCGGGGAGCTGTTTTTT. As protein: CSVGLSGELFF. The J gene is TRBJ2-2, the V gene TRBV29-1, with no clear D. Germline assignment: CDR1 SQVTM and CDR2 ANQGSEA. The CDR3 is 11 amino acids. V was pared by 4 bases and J by 6 bases, with 6 bases between.

This clonotype showed up just a few times. The J gene is TRBJ2-7, the V gene TRBV3-1, with D perhaps matching TRBD1 (6 bases). The germline V gene has CDR1 LGHDT and CDR2 YNNKEL (reference sequence). The CDR3 length is 12 residues. Trimming pared 0 bases from V and 7 bases from J, leaving 7 bases between. CDR3 in amino acids: CASSQERGEQYF. The DNA of the CDR3 is TGTGCCAGCAGCCAAGAAAGGGGGGAGCAGTACTTC.

For this clonotype: This may be a read error: a much more frequent sequence differs by one nucleotide. The rearrangement uses TRBV9 and TRBJ2-3; D is perhaps TRBD2 (6 bases). CDR1 and CDR2 (germline): SGDLS, YYNGEE. With 3 bases removed from V and 6 bases from J, the gap between germline ends came to 26 bases. The CDR3 is 18 residues long. In DNA form, the CDR3 reads TGTGCCAGCAGCGGAGGCGAGACCGGGACTCTGTTCAGCGATACGCAGTATTTT. Its translation: CASSGGETGTLFSDTQYF.

The chain employs TRBV2 and TRBJ1-5, with TRBD1 matching over 10 bases. V was clipped by 8 bases and J by 7 bases; unmatched bases: 11. The CDR3 runs 15 residues. Germline loops: CDR1 SNHLY, CDR2 FYNNEI. CDR3 nucleotides: TGTGCCAGCTCGGGGTCGACAGGGGGCAGCCAGCCCCAGCATTTT. Its translation is CASSGSTGGSQPQHF.

This clonotype turned up a few times. The CDR3 spells CAWSSLLGAFF. The CDR3 DNA sequence: TGTGCCTGGAGCTCCCTACTAGGAGCTTTCTTT. The chain combines TRBV30 with TRBJ1-1; unclear D gene. Trimming shortened V by 3 bases and J by 10 bases, and 12 bases separated the two germline ends. There are 11 residues in the CDR3. Per the germline V gene, CDR1 is GTSNPN and CDR2 is SVGIG (reference sequence).

This clonotype was recorded many times. This sequence joins TRBV5-1 and TRBJ2-2; D is possibly TRBD1 (5 bases). The CDR3 runs 14 residues. With 5 bases removed from V and 6 bases from J, the gap between germline ends came to 14 bases. CDR1 is SGHRS and CDR2 is YFSETQ in the germline V gene. The CDR3 coding sequence is TGCGCCAGCAGGTCTCAGGGCGACGCCGGGGAGCTGTTTTTT. Translated: CASRSQGDAGELFF. Full variable domain (missing parts from reference TRBV5-1 and TRBJ2-2): KAGVTQTPRYLIKTRGQQVTLSCSPISGHRSVSWYQQTPGQGLQFLFEYFSETQRNKGNFPGRFSGRQFSNSRSEMNVSTLELGDSALYLCASRSQGDAGELFFGEGSRLTVL.

This clonotype was recorded at least ten times. The chain couples TRBV12-3 or TRBV12-4 to TRBJ2-2; 8 bases agree with TRBD2. The CDR3 extends over 17 amino acids. V was clipped by 5 bases and J by 6 bases; unmatched bases: 14. CDR3 in amino acids: CASSPPLVAGLSGELFF. The CDR3 DNA sequence: TGTGCCAGCAGTCCCCCGTTAGTAGCGGGACTCTCCGGGGAGCTGTTTTTT.

This clonotype was found a few times. This chain connects TRBV5-1 to TRBJ2-3, with 7 bases identical to TRBD1. J gave up 3 bases and V 4 bases, and 11 bases lay outside the gene matches. CDR3 length: 16 amino acids. Germline CDR1 is SGHRS and CDR2 is YFSETQ. The CDR3 DNA is TGCGCCAGCAGCCCACTCCAACAGGGGTGGACAGATACGCAGTATTTT. Translating it yields CASSPLQQGWTDTQYF.

This clonotype was counted between two and nine times. The rearrangement uses TRBV10-3 and TRBJ2-1; 14 bases line up with TRBD2. In germline, CDR1 is ENHRY, CDR2 SYGVKD. The junction had 8 bases not matched to a gene; V was cut back by 0 bases and J by 7 bases. The CDR3 is 18 residues long. The CDR3 nucleotides read TGTGCCATCAGTGAGTCACCACGACTAGCGGGAGGGCCAAATGAGCAGTTCTTC. Protein: CAISESPRLAGGPNEQFF.

The CDR3 DNA is TGTGCCAGCAGTTACTCGATTCGGGGAAACACTGAAGCTTTCTTT. Translating gives CASSYSIRGNTEAFF. The chain couples TRBV6-2 or TRBV6-3 to TRBJ1-1, with no clear D. The CDR3 is 15 residues long. With 0 bases removed from V and 2 bases from J, the gap between germline ends came to 10 bases. Germline loops: CDR1 MNHEY, CDR2 SVGEGT.

This clonotype was counted at least ten times. This rearrangement joins TRBV20-1 to TRBJ1-2; unclear D gene. The CDR3 covers 14 residues. V gave up 6 bases and J gave up 0 bases, with 14 bases separating them. CDR1 is DFQATT and CDR2 is SNEGSKA in the germline V gene (reference sequence). CDR3 amino acids: CSALIGPTNYGYTF. In DNA, the CDR3 is TGCAGTGCCCTGATCGGGCCGACTAACTATGGCTACACCTTC.